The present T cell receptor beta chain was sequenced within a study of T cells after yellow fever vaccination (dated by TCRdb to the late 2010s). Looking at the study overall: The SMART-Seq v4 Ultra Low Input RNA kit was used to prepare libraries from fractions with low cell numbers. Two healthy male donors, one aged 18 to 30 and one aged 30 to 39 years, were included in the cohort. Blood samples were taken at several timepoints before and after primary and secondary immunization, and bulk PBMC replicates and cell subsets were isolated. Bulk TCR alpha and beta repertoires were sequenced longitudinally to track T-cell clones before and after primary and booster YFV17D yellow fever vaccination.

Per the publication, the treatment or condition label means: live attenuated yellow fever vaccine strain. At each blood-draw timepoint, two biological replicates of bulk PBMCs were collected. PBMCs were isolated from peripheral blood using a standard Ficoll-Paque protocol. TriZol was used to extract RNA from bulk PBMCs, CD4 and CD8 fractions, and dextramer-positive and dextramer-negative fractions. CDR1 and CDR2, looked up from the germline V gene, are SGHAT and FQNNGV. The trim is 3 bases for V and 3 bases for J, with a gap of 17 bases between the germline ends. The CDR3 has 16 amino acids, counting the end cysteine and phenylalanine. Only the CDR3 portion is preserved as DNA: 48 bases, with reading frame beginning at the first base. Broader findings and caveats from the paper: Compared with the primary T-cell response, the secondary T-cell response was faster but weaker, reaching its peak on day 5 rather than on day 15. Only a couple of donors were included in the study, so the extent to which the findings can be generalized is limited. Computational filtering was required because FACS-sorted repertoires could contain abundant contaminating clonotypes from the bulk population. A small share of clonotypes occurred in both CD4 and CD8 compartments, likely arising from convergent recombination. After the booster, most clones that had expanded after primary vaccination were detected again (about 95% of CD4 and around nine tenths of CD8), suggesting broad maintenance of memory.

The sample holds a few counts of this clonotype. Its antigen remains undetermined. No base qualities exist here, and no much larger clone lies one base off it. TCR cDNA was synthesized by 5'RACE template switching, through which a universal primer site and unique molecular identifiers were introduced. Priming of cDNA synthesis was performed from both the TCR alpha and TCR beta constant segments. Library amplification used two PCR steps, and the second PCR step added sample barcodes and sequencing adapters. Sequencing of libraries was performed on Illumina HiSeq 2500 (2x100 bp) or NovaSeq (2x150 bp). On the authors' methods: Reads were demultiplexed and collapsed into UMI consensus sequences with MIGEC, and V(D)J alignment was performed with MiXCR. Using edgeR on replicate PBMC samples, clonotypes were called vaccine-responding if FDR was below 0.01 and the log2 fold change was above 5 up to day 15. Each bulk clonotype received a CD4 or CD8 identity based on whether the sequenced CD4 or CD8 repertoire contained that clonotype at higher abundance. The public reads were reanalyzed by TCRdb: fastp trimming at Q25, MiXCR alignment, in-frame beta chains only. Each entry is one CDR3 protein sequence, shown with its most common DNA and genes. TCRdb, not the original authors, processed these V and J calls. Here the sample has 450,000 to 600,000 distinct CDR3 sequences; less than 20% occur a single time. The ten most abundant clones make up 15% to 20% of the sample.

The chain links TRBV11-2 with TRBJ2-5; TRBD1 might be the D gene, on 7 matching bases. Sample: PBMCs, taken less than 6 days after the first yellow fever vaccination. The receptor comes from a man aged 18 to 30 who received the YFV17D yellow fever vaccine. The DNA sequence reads TGTGCCAGCAGCTTTTTAGGAGGGGGCCTTAAAGAGACCCAGTACTTC. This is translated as CASSFLGGGLKETQYF.